This T cell receptor (beta chain) was observed in a study of control samples from healthy donors and cancer patients. The data were produced by immunoSEQ multiplex PCR, yet TCRdb's version contains in-frame clones alone and is incomplete. The sample lists around 86,000 clones, approximately 90% occurring once. This CDR3 contains 12 residues. V shed 2 bases and J shed 11 bases, with 12 bases lying between them. Germline V gene sequence: CDR1 MNHEY, CDR2 SVGEGT. This receptor was obtained from a woman aged 60 to 75 with head and neck cancer. The chain couples TRBV6-2 or TRBV6-3 to TRBJ1-2; D may be TRBD1 (5 bases). The sequencing sample was made of PBMCs. The CDR3 spells CASSYLRDRYTF. The CDR3, as DNA: TGTGCCAGCAGTTACCTACGGGACCGTTACACCTTC.